Listed below are T cell receptor beta chains from one sample, sequenced in a study of blood T cell repertoires in COVID-19. The data were produced by immunoSEQ multiplex PCR, yet TCRdb's version contains in-frame clones alone and is incomplete. Here the sample spans 200,000 to 250,000 clones, more than 85% being singletons. Sequenced sample: peripheral blood. The receptors come from a woman aged 70-85 years with active or convalescent COVID-19. CDR3s include the opening cysteine and the closing phenylalanine or tryptophan. Fields, in order: J gene, V gene, clone size, D gene, CDR3 protein, CDR3 DNA. A D gene is named only where the DNA matches it firmly. Clone size appears in some rows only: once, few, many, or a class for an expanded clone.

j_call: TRBJ2-5; v_call: TRBV9; clone_size: -; d_call: TRBD2; cdr3_aa: CASSVASGRQETQYF; cdr3_nt: TGTGCCAGCAGCGTGGCTAGCGGGAGGCAAGAGACCCAGTACTTC
j_call: TRBJ1-2; v_call: TRBV27; clone_size: -; d_call: TRBD1; cdr3_aa: CASRGSTGNLLNYGYTF; cdr3_nt: TGTGCCAGCAGGGGGTCGACAGGGAACCTCCTTAACTATGGCTACACCTTC
j_call: TRBJ2-5; v_call: TRBV4-2; clone_size: -; d_call: TRBD2; cdr3_aa: CASSQEVAGGLRETQYF; cdr3_nt: TGTGCCAGCAGCCAAGAAGTAGCGGGGGGGCTGAGAGAGACCCAGTACTTC
j_call: TRBJ2-1; v_call: TRBV7-2; clone_size: few; d_call: TRBD1; cdr3_aa: CASSALTGMGEQFF; cdr3_nt: TGTGCCAGCAGCGCCCTGACAGGGATGGGTGAGCAGTTCTTC
j_call: TRBJ1-3; v_call: TRBV5-1; clone_size: -; d_call: -; cdr3_aa: CASSLGQIGNTIYF; cdr3_nt: TGCGCCAGCAGCTTGGGACAGATTGGAAACACCATATATTTT
j_call: TRBJ1-2; v_call: TRBV4-3; clone_size: -; d_call: -; cdr3_aa: CASSQTTAGYGYTF; cdr3_nt: TGCGCCAGCAGCCAAACAACGGCAGGGTATGGCTACACCTTC
j_call: TRBJ1-1; v_call: TRBV19; clone_size: -; d_call: TRBD1; cdr3_aa: CASSLDRGPEAFF; cdr3_nt: TGTGCCAGTAGTCTGGACAGGGGGCCCGAAGCTTTCTTT
j_call: TRBJ2-7; v_call: TRBV7-8; clone_size: few; d_call: TRBD1; cdr3_aa: CASSPDRVNGEQYF; cdr3_nt: TGTGCCAGCAGCCCGGACAGGGTTAATGGCGAGCAGTACTTC
j_call: TRBJ1-5; v_call: TRBV6-2/TRBV6-3; clone_size: -; d_call: TRBD1; cdr3_aa: CASSDRAGSNQPQHF; cdr3_nt: TGTGCCAGCAGTGACAGGGCGGGTAGCAATCAGCCCCAGCATTTT
j_call: TRBJ1-2; v_call: TRBV4-3; clone_size: -; d_call: TRBD1; cdr3_aa: CASSQDVWTGKSFGYTF; cdr3_nt: TGCGCCAGCAGCCAAGATGTGTGGACAGGGAAGAGTTTTGGCTACACCTTC
j_call: TRBJ2-1; v_call: TRBV2; clone_size: -; d_call: -; cdr3_aa: CASSLDLPTGRDYNEQFF; cdr3_nt: TGTGCCAGCAGCCTCGACCTTCCAACAGGGAGGGACTACAATGAGCAGTTCTTC
j_call: TRBJ1-1; v_call: TRBV7-8; clone_size: -; d_call: TRBD1; cdr3_aa: CASSLAGGLGNTEAFF; cdr3_nt: TGTGCCAGCAGCTTAGCAGGGGGCCTTGGGAACACTGAAGCTTTCTTT
j_call: TRBJ2-2; v_call: TRBV5-1; clone_size: -; d_call: TRBD1; cdr3_aa: CASSLQGAPGELFF; cdr3_nt: TGCGCCAGCAGCCTGCAGGGGGCCCCCGGGGAGCTGTTTTTT
j_call: TRBJ1-1; v_call: TRBV20-1; clone_size: -; d_call: TRBD1; cdr3_aa: CSASMDRAQGNTEAFF; cdr3_nt: TGCAGTGCTAGTATGGACAGGGCCCAGGGGAACACTGAAGCTTTCTTT
j_call: TRBJ1-2; v_call: TRBV27; clone_size: -; d_call: TRBD1; cdr3_aa: CASSARDSDTYGYTF; cdr3_nt: TGTGCCAGCAGTGCCAGGGACAGCGATACCTATGGCTACACCTTC
j_call: TRBJ1-6; v_call: TRBV27; clone_size: -; d_call: TRBD1; cdr3_aa: CASSLTHRGVNSPLHF; cdr3_nt: TGTGCCAGCAGTTTAACTCACAGGGGCGTCAATTCACCCCTCCACTTT
j_call: TRBJ2-7; v_call: TRBV9; clone_size: -; d_call: -; cdr3_aa: CASSEEGLDEQYF; cdr3_nt: TGTGCCAGCAGCGAAGAGGGCCTCGACGAGCAGTACTTC
j_call: TRBJ1-4; v_call: TRBV5-4; clone_size: once; d_call: -; cdr3_aa: CASSLPGSNEKLFF; cdr3_nt: TGTGCCAGCAGCCTGCCAGGGTCTAATGAAAAACTGTTTTTT
j_call: TRBJ1-3; v_call: TRBV13; clone_size: -; d_call: -; cdr3_aa: CASQKGVWTQLSGNTIYF; cdr3_nt: TGTGCCAGTCAAAAGGGGGTATGGACCCAACTCTCTGGAAACACCATATATTTT
j_call: TRBJ1-1; v_call: TRBV10-1; clone_size: -; d_call: -; cdr3_aa: CASSVGQFDTEAFF; cdr3_nt: TGCGCCAGCAGTGTGGGGCAGTTTGACACTGAAGCTTTCTTT
j_call: TRBJ2-3; v_call: TRBV20-1; clone_size: -; d_call: -; cdr3_aa: CSALRGDTQYF; cdr3_nt: TGCAGTGCTCTCAGGGGAGATACGCAGTATTTT
j_call: TRBJ1-1; v_call: TRBV11-2; clone_size: -; d_call: TRBD1; cdr3_aa: CASSLDQGAGTEAFF; cdr3_nt: TGTGCCAGCAGCTTGGACCAGGGGGCAGGAACTGAAGCTTTCTTT
j_call: TRBJ1-1; v_call: TRBV7-9; clone_size: -; d_call: -; cdr3_aa: CASSFQVNTEAFF; cdr3_nt: TGTGCCAGCAGCTTCCAGGTCAACACTGAAGCTTTCTTT
j_call: TRBJ1-2; v_call: TRBV5-4; clone_size: -; d_call: -; cdr3_aa: CASSFGIRADGYTF; cdr3_nt: TGTGCCAGCAGCTTCGGCATCAGGGCTGATGGCTACACCTTC
j_call: TRBJ2-7; v_call: TRBV2; clone_size: many; d_call: TRBD2; cdr3_aa: CASSVAGGPYEQYF; cdr3_nt: TGTGCCAGCTCCGTAGCGGGGGGGCCTTACGAGCAGTACTTC
j_call: TRBJ1-2; v_call: TRBV7-8; clone_size: once; d_call: -; cdr3_aa: CASSPSQGGYGYTF; cdr3_nt: TGTGCCAGCAGCCCCTCGCAGGGAGGATATGGCTACACCTTC